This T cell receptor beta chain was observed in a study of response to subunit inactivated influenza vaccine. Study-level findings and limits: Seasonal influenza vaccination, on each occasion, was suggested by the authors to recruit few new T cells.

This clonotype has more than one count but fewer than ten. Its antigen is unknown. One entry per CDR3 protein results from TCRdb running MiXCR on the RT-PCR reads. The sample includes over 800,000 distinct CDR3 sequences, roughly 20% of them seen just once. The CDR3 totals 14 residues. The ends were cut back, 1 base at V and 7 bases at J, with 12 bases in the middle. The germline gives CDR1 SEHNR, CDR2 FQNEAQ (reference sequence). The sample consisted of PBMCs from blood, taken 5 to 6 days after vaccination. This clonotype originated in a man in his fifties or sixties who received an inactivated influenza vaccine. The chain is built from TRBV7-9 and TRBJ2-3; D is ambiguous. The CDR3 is CASSLVGKENTQYF. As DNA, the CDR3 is TGTGCCAGCAGCTTAGTTGGGAAGGAGAATACGCAGTATTTT. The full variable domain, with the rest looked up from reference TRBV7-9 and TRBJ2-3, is DTGVSQNPRHKITKRGQNVTFRCDPISEHNRLYWYRQTLGQGPEFLTYFQNEAQLEKSRLLSDRFSAERPKGSFSTLEIQRTEQGDSAMYLCASSLVGKENTQYFGPGTRLTVL.